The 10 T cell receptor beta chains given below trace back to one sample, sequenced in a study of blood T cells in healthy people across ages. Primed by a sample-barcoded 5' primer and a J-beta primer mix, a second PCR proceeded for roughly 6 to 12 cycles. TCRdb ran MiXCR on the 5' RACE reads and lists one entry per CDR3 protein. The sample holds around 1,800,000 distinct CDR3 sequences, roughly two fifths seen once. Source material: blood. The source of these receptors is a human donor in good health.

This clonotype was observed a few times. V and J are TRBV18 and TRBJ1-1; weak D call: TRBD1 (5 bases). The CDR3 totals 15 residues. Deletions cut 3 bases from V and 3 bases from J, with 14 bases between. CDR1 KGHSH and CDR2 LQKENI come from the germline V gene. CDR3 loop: CASSPAQGGHTEAFF. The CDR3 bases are TGTGCCAGCTCACCGGCCCAGGGAGGGCACACTGAAGCTTTCTTT.

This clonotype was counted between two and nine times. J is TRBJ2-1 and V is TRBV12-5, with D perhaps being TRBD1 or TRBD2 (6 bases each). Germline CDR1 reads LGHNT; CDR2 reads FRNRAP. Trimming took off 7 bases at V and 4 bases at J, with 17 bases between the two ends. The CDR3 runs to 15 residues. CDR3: CASAWRGAQYNEQFF. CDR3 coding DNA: TGTGCTAGTGCCTGGAGGGGGGCCCAGTACAATGAGCAGTTCTTC.

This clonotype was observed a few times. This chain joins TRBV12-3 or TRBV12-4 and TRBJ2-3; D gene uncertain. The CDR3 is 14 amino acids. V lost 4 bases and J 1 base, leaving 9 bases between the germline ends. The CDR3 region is CASSSPWGTDTQYF. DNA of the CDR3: TGTGCCAGCAGTTCTCCCTGGGGCACAGATACGCAGTATTTT.

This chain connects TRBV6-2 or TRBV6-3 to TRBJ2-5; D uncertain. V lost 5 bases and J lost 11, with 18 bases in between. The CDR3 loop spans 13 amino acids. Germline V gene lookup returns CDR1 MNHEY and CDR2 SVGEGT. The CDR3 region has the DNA TGTGCCAGCAGTCTCCAGCGATCCGGTGAGCAGTACTTC. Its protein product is CASSLQRSGEQYF.

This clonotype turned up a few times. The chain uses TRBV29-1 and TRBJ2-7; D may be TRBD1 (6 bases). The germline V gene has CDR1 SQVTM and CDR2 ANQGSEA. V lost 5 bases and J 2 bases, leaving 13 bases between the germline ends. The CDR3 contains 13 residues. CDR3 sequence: CSVCQGQTYEQYF. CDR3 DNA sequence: TGCAGCGTTTGCCAAGGACAGACCTACGAGCAGTACTTC.

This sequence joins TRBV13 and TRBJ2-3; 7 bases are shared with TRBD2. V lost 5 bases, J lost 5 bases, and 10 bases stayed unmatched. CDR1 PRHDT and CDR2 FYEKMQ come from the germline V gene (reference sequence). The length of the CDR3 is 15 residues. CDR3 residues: CASSPGSSGIDTQYF. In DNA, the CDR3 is TGTGCCAGCAGCCCCGGTTCTAGCGGCATAGATACGCAGTATTTT.

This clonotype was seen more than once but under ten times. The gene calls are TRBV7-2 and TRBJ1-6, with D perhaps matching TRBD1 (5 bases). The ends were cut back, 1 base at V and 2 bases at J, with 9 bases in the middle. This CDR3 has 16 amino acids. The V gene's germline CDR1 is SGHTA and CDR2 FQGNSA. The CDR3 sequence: CASSLGGGPYNSPLHF. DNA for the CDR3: TGTGCCAGCAGCTTAGGTGGGGGTCCCTATAATTCACCCCTCCACTTT.

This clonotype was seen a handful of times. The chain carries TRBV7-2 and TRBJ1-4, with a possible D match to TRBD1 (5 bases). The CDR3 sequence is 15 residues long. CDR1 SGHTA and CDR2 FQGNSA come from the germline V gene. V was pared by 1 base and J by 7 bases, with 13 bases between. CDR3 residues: CASSLDGGFAEKLFF. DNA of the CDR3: TGTGCCAGCAGCTTAGACGGGGGGTTTGCTGAAAAACTGTTTTTT.

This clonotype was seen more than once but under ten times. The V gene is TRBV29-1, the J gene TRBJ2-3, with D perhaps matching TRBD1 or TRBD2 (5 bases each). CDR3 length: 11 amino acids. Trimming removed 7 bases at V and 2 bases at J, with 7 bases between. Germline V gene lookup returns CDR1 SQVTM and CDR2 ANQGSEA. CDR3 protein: CSGGDTDTQYF. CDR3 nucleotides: TGCAGCGGAGGGGACACAGATACGCAGTATTTT.

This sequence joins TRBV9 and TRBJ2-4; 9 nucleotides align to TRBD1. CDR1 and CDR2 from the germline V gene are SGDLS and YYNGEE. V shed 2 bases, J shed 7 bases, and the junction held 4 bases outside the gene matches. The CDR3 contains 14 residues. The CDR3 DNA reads TGTGCCAGCAGCGTTGGACAGGGGTGGAACATTCAGTACTTC. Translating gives CASSVGQGWNIQYF.